The clone carrying this T cell receptor (beta chain) was seen more than once but under ten times. Its target is unknown. CDR3 length: 16 residues. From germline, CDR1 is DFQATT and CDR2 SNEGSKA (reference sequence). Unmatched junction bases numbered 7, after V lost 3 bases and J lost 5 bases. These data belong to a study of T cells in Graves' hyperthyroidism and ophthalmopathy. Notes on the study in general: Stable hyperthyroidism was separated from ophthalmopathy by a model based on 13 V-J features. Among thyroid clonotypes expanded above 0.001, most also appeared in blood.

Amplified TCR beta CDR3 regions derived from RNA transcripts. HTBI primers were employed in a first-round RT-PCR of the TCR CDR3. TCRdb used MiXCR to reprocess the multiplex PCR reads, holding one entry per CDR3 protein. Among fewer than 500,000 distinct CDR3 sequences listed, around 15% were seen once. For ophthalmopathy patients, the Clinical Activity Score was at least 3 and the NOSPECS grade at least 4; duration was under 3 months. Patients with uncontrolled infections, other autoimmune diseases, pregnancy or lactation were excluded. The chain employs TRBV20-1 and TRBJ2-1; TRBD2 matches 13 bases. The source material was blood. This clonotype was obtained from a woman aged 25 to 39 with Graves' ophthalmopathy. The CDR3: CSARALGLAGDNEQFF. In DNA form, the CDR3 reads TGCAGTGCTAGGGCCCTTGGACTAGCGGGGGACAATGAGCAGTTCTTC.